These T cell receptor beta chains were read from a single sample in a study of CD8+ T cells in alopecia areata. Libraries were prepared by immunoSEQ multiplex PCR; TCRdb keeps only in-frame clonotypes and omits some of them. The data show 150,000 to 200,000 clones, around 50% seen once. The material was CD4+ T cells sorted from blood, obtained at week 0. These receptors were taken from a human donor with alopecia areata. Each CDR3 is given with its conserved first and last residue.

j_gene	v_gene	CDR3aa
TRBJ2-3	TRBV30	CAWRLAGASDTQYF
TRBJ2-1	TRBV30	CAWKQGHEQFF
TRBJ2-7	TRBV27	CASSLVYDSYEQYF
TRBJ1-5	TRBV11-2	CASSFGNSNQPQHF
TRBJ2-5	TRBV4-1	CASSQGRAGVEETQYF
TRBJ2-7	TRBV5-1	CASSIGVGEQYF
TRBJ2-2	TRBV7-6	CASSPYGTSKSTGELFF
TRBJ2-3	TRBV28	CASSQTGGSTDTQYF
TRBJ2-1	TRBV6-5	CASSRAGGHRNEQFF
TRBJ1-2	TRBV7-2	CASSLGRDRAYGYTF
TRBJ1-5	TRBV10-3	CAISRSGGDQQPQHF
TRBJ1-2	TRBV2	CASSEQHYGYTF
TRBJ1-1	TRBV6-1	CASSAGQGASAFF
TRBJ2-3	TRBV30	CAWSPTGKSTDTQYF
TRBJ2-2	TRBV29-1	CSVGQGTNTGELFF
TRBJ2-5	TRBV4-1	CASSPARGETQYF
TRBJ2-7	TRBV4-1	CASSQDLGRKAGASSYEQYF
TRBJ2-5	TRBV10-3	CAISGTSGGETQYF
TRBJ2-3	TRBV2	CASSELAGSSTDTQYF
TRBJ1-1	TRBV29-1	CSVQGQVEAFF
TRBJ2-7	TRBV29-1	CSAGGGGAYEQYF
TRBJ1-3	TRBV6-1	CASKGSGNTIYF
TRBJ1-5	TRBV6-5	CASSYTGTQPQHF
TRBJ1-1	TRBV27	CASSFQGITEAFF
TRBJ1-2	TRBV30	CAWSTGLNYGYTF
TRBJ1-1	TRBV7-9	CASSLGAGAMNTEAFF
TRBJ2-7	TRBV30	CAWGTTGNEQYF
TRBJ2-6	TRBV27	CASSFPSGTGANVLTF
TRBJ2-3	TRBV29-1	CSVHREDTQYF
TRBJ2-5	TRBV4-2	CASSQDDGETQYF
TRBJ2-7	TRBV25-1	CASSELVGGYEQYF
TRBJ2-1	TRBV29-1	CSVAGPRGTGDNEQFF
TRBJ1-1	TRBV5-1	CASSSWGRGDTEAFF
TRBJ2-7	TRBV11-2	CASSYMPGKYEQYF
TRBJ2-5	TRBV5-4	CASSTNRETQYF
TRBJ2-2	TRBV30	CACRPHILLTGELFF
TRBJ2-5	TRBV30	CAWSVQETQYF
TRBJ2-4	TRBV5-1	CASSLDRAKNIQYF
TRBJ2-5	TRBV29-1	CSVEGAGETQYF
TRBJ1-1	TRBV7-9	CASNDQGTEAFF
TRBJ2-4	TRBV28	CASGTAKNIQYF
TRBJ2-2	TRBV30	CAWSWDSNTGELFF